The 14 T cell receptor beta chains below all came from one sample that was sequenced in a study of blood T cell repertoires in COVID-19. The table came from immunoSEQ multiplex PCR; TCRdb's copy has only in-frame clones and leaves some out. The sample holds around 50,000 clones, around four fifths seen once. Material for sequencing was peripheral blood. These receptors all come from a human donor in a cohort sampled during active COVID-19.

This chain joins TRBV11-3 and TRBJ2-3; possibly TRBD2 for D (5 bases). V lost 1 base, J lost 6 bases, and 5 bases lay in between. Germline CDR1 SGHNT, CDR2 YENEEA. The CDR3 covers 12 residues. CDR3 residues: CASSLGRDTQYF. CDR3 bases: TGTGCCAGCAGCTTAGGGAGGGATACGCAGTATTTT. The full variable domain, completed using reference TRBV11-3 and TRBJ2-3, is EAGVVQSPRYKIIEKKQPVAFWCNPISGHNTLYWYLQNLGQGPELLIRYENEEAVDDSQLPKDRFSAERLKGVDSTLKIQPAELGDSAVYLCASSLGRDTQYFGPGTRLTVL.

Points on this clone: At one end, the junction sequence differs from germline, possibly due to a read error. This sequence joins TRBV5-1 and TRBJ1-2, with 7 bases lining up with TRBD1. This CDR3 has 13 residues. CDR1 SGHRS and CDR2 YFSETQ come from the germline V gene. CDR3 sequence reads: CASSLTGTAAFAF. The CDR3 DNA reads TGCGCCAGCAGCCTTACCGGGACAGCGGCTTTTGCCTTC.

A remark on this clone: One end of the junction fails to match germline, which may point to a read error. This chain connects TRBV12-3 or TRBV12-4 to TRBJ1-1; perhaps TRBD1 as D (5 bases). CDR3 size: 12 residues. The CDR3 nucleotides read TGTGCCAGCAGTCGGGGGGGGACTGAAACTTTCTTT. It translates to CASSRGGTETFF.

This sequence joins TRBV30 and TRBJ2-7, with D unclear. The CDR3 length is 16 residues. Germline V gene sequence: CDR1 GTSNPN, CDR2 SVGIG (reference sequence). The V end was cut by 2 bases, the J end by 5 bases, with 22 bases between. CDR3 in DNA: TGTGCCTGGAGTTTTATATATGGCACCCTCCCCAACGAGCAGTACTTC. Translating gives CAWSFIYGTLPNEQYF.

The chain employs TRBV21-1 and TRBJ1-2. TRBV21-1 is a recognized pseudogene. This CDR3 is built from 16 residues. CDR3 DNA sequence: TGTGCCAGCAGCAAAGCCCTAACCCGTTCATGGCGGGGCTACACCTTC. Its protein is CASSKALTRSWRGYTF.

J is TRBJ2-5 and V is TRBV5-1, with D unresolved. Looked up from germline, CDR1 is SGHRS and CDR2 is YFSETQ. The CDR3 runs 13 residues. Trimming pared 4 bases from V and 4 bases from J, leaving 11 bases between. This CDR3 is CASSAERGETQYF. The CDR3 region has the DNA TGCGCCAGCAGCGCCGAACGCGGAGAGACCCAGTACTTC.

This chain uses TRBV4-3 with TRBJ1-2; D might be TRBD1 (5 bases). Per germline, CDR1 LGHNA and CDR2 YSLEER. This CDR3 has 17 residues. V lost 0 bases to trimming and J lost 1 base, with 15 bases between them. CDR3 region: CASSQDLTRQINYGYTF. CDR3 in DNA: TGCGCCAGCAGCCAAGATCTTACCCGACAGATTAACTATGGCTACACCTTC.

This clone was recorded once. The V gene is TRBV21-1, the J gene TRBJ1-5; whether TRBD1, the table's D call, matches the DNA was not checked. TRBV21-1 is a pseudogene segment. The CDR3 consists of 20 residues. The CDR3 region is CASSEKGQGKNIYANQPQHF. CDR3 in DNA: TGTGCCAGCAGCGAAAAGGGACAGGGTAAAAATATATATGCCAATCAGCCCCAGCATTTT.

This rearrangement joins TRBV29-1 to TRBJ2-1; the match to TRBD1 covers 8 bases. Germline-derived CDR1 and CDR2 are SQVTM and ANQGSEA. V shed 0 bases and J 6 bases; nucleotides not matched to a gene: 10. This CDR3 is 16 amino acids long. CDR3 in amino acids: CSVEDRTGQGFNEQFF. CDR3 nucleotide sequence: TGCAGCGTTGAAGATAGAACCGGACAGGGCTTCAATGAGCAGTTCTTC.

The chain carries TRBV5-4 and TRBJ2-1, with 10 nucleotides matching TRBD2. The CDR3 runs 16 residues. V gave up 3 bases and J gave up 1 base; unmatched junction bases: 4. The germline V gene encodes CDR1 SGHNT and CDR2 YYREEE (reference sequence). CDR3 sequence (DNA): TGTGCCAGCAGCTCCGGGACTAGCGTTTCCTACAATGAGCAGTTCTTC. This sequence encodes CASSSGTSVSYNEQFF.

The rearrangement joins TRBV5-1 to TRBJ2-5; D not resolved. Germline lookup yields CDR1 SGHRS and CDR2 YFSETQ. The CDR3 has 13 residues. Between the trimmed V and J ends, which lost 2 bases and 3 bases, there was a span of 8 bases. CDR3 nucleotides: TGCGCCAGCAGCTTCGGTCCCGAAGAGACCCAGTACTTC. Protein product: CASSFGPEETQYF.

The chain is built from TRBV5-1 and TRBJ2-5, with 8 nucleotides matching TRBD2. V dropped 3 bases and J dropped 3; count of bases not matched to a gene: 4. The CDR3 is 14 residues long. Looked up from germline, CDR1 is SGHRS and CDR2 is YFSETQ. CDR3 sequence: CASSSTSVEETQYF. DNA for the CDR3: TGCGCCAGCAGCTCGACTAGCGTTGAAGAGACCCAGTACTTC.

CDR3 nucleotide sequence: TGCGCCAGCAGCTTGGGAGGGTCTGGGGCCAACGTCCTGACTTTC. Amino acid sequence: CASSLGGSGANVLTF. The V call is TRBV5-1, the J call TRBJ2-6, with D possibly being TRBD2 (5 bases). V lost 0 bases and J lost 1, with 5 bases in between. Germline loops: CDR1 SGHRS, CDR2 YFSETQ. The CDR3 is 15 amino acids.

The chain employs TRBV6-1 and TRBJ1-5; D may be TRBD1 (6 bases). V lost 0 bases and J lost 1, with 10 bases in between. The CDR3 length is 16 residues. Germline V CDR1 and CDR2: MNHNS, SASEGT. The DNA of the CDR3 is TGTGCCAGCAGTGAAGCCGGAGGACAGAGCAATCAGCCCCAGCATTTT. Its translation: CASSEAGGQSNQPQHF.